The entry that follows covers one TCR beta chain sequence. No antigen is known for it. The CDR3 runs to 14 residues. Germline CDR1 reads SQVTM; CDR2 reads ANQGSEA. With 6 bases removed from V and 2 bases from J, the gap between germline ends came to 17 bases. Using immunoSEQ multiplex PCR, the repertoire was profiled, and TCRdb retains in-frame clones only, with some absent. The sample records 100,000 to 150,000 clones, more than 80% being singletons. The data originate from a study of T cell responses to AZD1222 COVID-19 vaccine. Points from the study as a whole: The span of vaccine-associated CD4 TCRs extended across spike, with dominance at 160-218 and 743-854. Spike-specific TCRs gained breadth and depth after people received two AZD1222 doses.

The chain combines TRBV29-1 with TRBJ2-7, with D possibly matching TRBD2 (7 bases). This clonotype was sampled from an adult in good health. The sample consisted of peripheral blood, taken on day 0 of AZD1222 vaccination. CDR3 in amino acids: CSVLGGADPYEQYF. CDR3 coding DNA: TGCAGCGTCCTGGGGGGGGCAGATCCCTACGAGCAGTACTTC.